This is a list of T cell receptor beta chains from one sample in a study of Graves' ophthalmopathy and Graves' hyperthyroidism. A single record per CDR3 protein comes from TCRdb applying MiXCR to the multiplex PCR reads. The table shows 240,000 or so distinct CDR3 sequences, with about 46% occurring only once. The sample was peripheral blood. These receptors all stem from an adult man with Graves' ophthalmopathy. Each CDR3 is given with its conserved first and last residue. D genes are given only for firm matches. Size tells how often a clone was seen (once, few, many) or the class of an expanded clone, and some rows leave it out.

j_call d_call v_call clone_size cdr3_nt cdr3_aa
TRBJ2-7 NA TRBV24-1 NA TGTGCCACCAGTGATTGGACAGTTAACTACGAGCAGTACTTC CATSDWTVNYEQYF
TRBJ1-3 NA TRBV24-1 many TGTGCCACCATCCCAGGGGACTCTGGAAACACCATATATTTT CATIPGDSGNTIYF
TRBJ1-6 NA TRBV11-2 NA TGTGCCAGCAGCTTAGATAGCCCTCGCAGCGCCTCAAATTCACCCCTCCACTTT CASSLDSPRSASNSPLHF
TRBJ1-4 TRBD1 TRBV9 NA TGTGCCAGCAGTTTATTAGGGCAGGGGGATGAAAAACTGTTTTTT CASSLLGQGDEKLFF
TRBJ2-7 NA TRBV29-1 few TGCAGCGTTGAAGAGGTCCAGGGAGGGGGCGAGCAGTACTTC CSVEEVQGGGEQYF
TRBJ2-7 TRBD2 TRBV5-1 NA TGCGCCAGCAGCTTGGCGTACGACGGGGGGATCTACGAGCAGTACTTC CASSLAYDGGIYEQYF
TRBJ2-7 NA TRBV9 once TGTGCCAGCAGCCCCCGAGGGAGGCTCTACGAGCAGTACTTC CASSPRGRLYEQYF
TRBJ2-5 NA TRBV7-2 NA TGTGCCAGCAGTGAATGGGTTAGCGGAGCACAAGAGACCCAGTACTTC CASSEWVSGAQETQYF
TRBJ1-2 NA TRBV7-9 many TGTGCCAGCAGCTTAGAACAGGGACATGGCTACACCTTC CASSLEQGHGYTF
TRBJ2-6 NA TRBV5-1 many TGCGCCAGCAGCTTAACCACGGTTTCTGGGGCCAACGTCCTGACTTTC CASSLTTVSGANVLTF
TRBJ2-5 NA TRBV15 few TGTGCCACCAGCAGAGATAGGAAGAGAGGGATCGAGGAGACCCAGTACTTC CATSRDRKRGIEETQYF
TRBJ1-2 TRBD1 TRBV6-1 once TGTGCCAGCAGTGATGGAGGGACAGGCGGCCGACAGGCCTATGGCTACACCTTC CASSDGGTGGRQAYGYTF
TRBJ1-3 TRBD1 TRBV20-1 NA TGCAGTGCTAGAGATTCTAGGACAGGGCTGAACACCATATATTTT CSARDSRTGLNTIYF
TRBJ2-7 NA TRBV2 many TGTGCCAGCAGTGGGACCGGTCGGGCCTACGAGCAGTACTTC CASSGTGRAYEQYF
TRBJ1-2 NA TRBV19 many TGTGCCAGTAGCTCACTATTGGGCTACACCTTC CASSSLLGYTF